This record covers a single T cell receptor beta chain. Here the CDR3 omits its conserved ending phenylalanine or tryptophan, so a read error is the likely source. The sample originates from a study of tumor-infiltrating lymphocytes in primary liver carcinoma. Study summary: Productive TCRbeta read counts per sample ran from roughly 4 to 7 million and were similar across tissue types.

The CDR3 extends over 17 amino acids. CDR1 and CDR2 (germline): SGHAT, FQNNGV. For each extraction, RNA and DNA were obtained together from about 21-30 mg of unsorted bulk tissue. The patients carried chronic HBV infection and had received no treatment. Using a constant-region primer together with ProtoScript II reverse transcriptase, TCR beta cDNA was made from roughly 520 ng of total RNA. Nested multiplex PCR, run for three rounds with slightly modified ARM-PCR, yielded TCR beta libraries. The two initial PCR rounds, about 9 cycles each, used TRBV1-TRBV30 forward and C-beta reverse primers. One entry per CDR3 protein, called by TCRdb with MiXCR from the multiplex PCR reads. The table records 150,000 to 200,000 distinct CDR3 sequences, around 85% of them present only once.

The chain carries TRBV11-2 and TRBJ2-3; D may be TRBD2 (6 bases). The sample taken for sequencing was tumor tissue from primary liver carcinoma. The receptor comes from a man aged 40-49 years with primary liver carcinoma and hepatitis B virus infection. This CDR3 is CASCLDPGETSTDTQYV. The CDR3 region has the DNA TGTGCCAGCTGCTTAGATCCGGGGGAGACCAGCACAGATACGCAGTATGTA.